What follows describes a single TCR beta chain. No cognate antigen has been identified for it. Per-nucleotide qualities are absent, and no much larger clonotype sits a single base away. Reading from cysteine to phenylalanine, the CDR3 counts 17 amino acids. Only CDR3 DNA is held: 51 bases, read in frame from base 1. The germline V gene encodes CDR1 DFQATT and CDR2 SNEGSKA (reference sequence). V loses 0 bases of germline sequence and J loses 5 bases, and the interval between the two ends is 21 bases. Library preparation was by RT-PCR. Sequencing instrument: NextSeq 550. The public sequencing data were trimmed at Q25 with fastp and processed into clonotypes with MiXCR by TCRdb, which kept only in-frame beta chains. All rows with the same CDR3 protein become a single entry with the most common DNA and genes. The sample records 400,000 to 450,000 distinct CDR3 sequences, around 15% of which are singletons. The ten largest clones add up to roughly 7.2% of the sample.

These data come from a study of patients and donors after allogeneic stem cell transplantation (dated by TCRdb to between 2020 and 2021). The sequence came from a human donor who was either an allogeneic HSCT recipient or a stem cell or donor lymphocyte infusion donor (not recorded which). It is not recorded whose cells these are; they may come from a transplant donor. The rearranged chain carries TRBV20-1 and TRBJ2-3; the D gene is perhaps TRBD1, from 8 matching bases. Sequencing was performed on blood, either unsorted or a sorted T cell fraction (not recorded which). The nucleotide sequence is given as TGCAGTGCTAGAGATTTTTGGGCTAGCGGACAGGGAGATACGCAGTATTTT. This encodes CSARDFWASGQGDTQYF.